This T cell receptor (beta chain) was recorded in a study of T cells in pancreatic ductal adenocarcinoma. Overall study results and limits: Tumor samples had fewer productive templates and approximately 8-fold fewer unique clonotypes than blood. Results skew toward the minority of patients with early-stage disease.

The CDR3 spans 15 residues. Germline V lookup: CDR1 SNHLY, CDR2 FYNNEI. The V end was cut by 7 bases, the J end by 1 base, with 14 bases between. Produced via immunoSEQ multiplex PCR; TCRdb's table is partial and in-frame only. The table includes over 90,000 clones, 90% to 95% detected once. Surgery without prior neoadjuvant therapy was the treatment of the selected pancreatic ductal adenocarcinoma patients. Remarks on this clone: Antigen unknown.

This chain links TRBV2 with TRBJ1-3, with a possible D match to TRBD1 (6 bases). Specimen: PBMCs. This clonotype originated in a human donor with pancreatic ductal adenocarcinoma. As DNA, the CDR3 is TGTGCCAGCAACGCGGACAGCCCATCTGGAAACACCATATATTTT. Amino acid sequence: CASNADSPSGNTIYF.